Sequencing of this T cell receptor (beta chain) was carried out in a study of tumor and adjacent non-tumor tissue in lung cancer. The overall study: There were roughly 11 adenocarcinoma, a couple of squamous cell carcinoma and 1 small cell lung cancer cases. Patients were aged about 30 to 80, nine to eleven men and 4 to 6 women, stage I to III.

The library came from three nested PCR rounds adapted from ARM-PCR protocols. TCRdb passed the multiplex PCR reads through MiXCR, listing each CDR3 protein once. Altogether 90,000 to 100,000 distinct CDR3 sequences are present, 80% being singletons, with the ten largest covering approximately 28%. This clonotype was recorded once. Its antigen is currently unknown. As the CDR3 is not closed by the conserved phenylalanine or tryptophan, this likely results from a read error. Findings and caveats of the study: Normal lung showed higher cumulative top 100 clone frequency than tumor. Significantly higher TCR diversity was found in tumor than normal lung.

RNA was extracted from bulk tissue without any cell sorting. This non-tumor lung sample came from over 3 cm beyond the tumor edge. The sample was distant non-tumor lung tissue. This clonotype was obtained from a man between 60 and 75 years old with small cell lung cancer.

The CDR3 DNA follows: TGTGTCAGCAGCCGTACCAGGGAGAGCACTGAAGCTTTCATT. Its translation is CVSSRTRESTEAFI. The genes are TRBV11-3 and TRBJ1-1; tentative D call: TRBD1 (5 bases). This CDR3 region has 14 residues. CDR1 SGHNT and CDR2 YENEEA come from the germline V gene.